The clone carrying this T cell receptor (beta chain) was detected only a few times. The antigen remains unidentified. These data belong to a study of CD8 T cells in ankylosing spondylitis. Libraries for TCR beta were made by quantitative 5'-RACE with molecular barcodes. TCRdb analysed the 5' RACE reads with MiXCR anew, one entry per CDR3 protein. The sample shows about 140,000 distinct CDR3 sequences, around 32% of them seen only once. The germline V gene encodes CDR1 KGHSH and CDR2 LQKENI. The CDR3 is 14 residues long. V was clipped by 3 bases and J by 5 bases, with 11 bases between them. Notes on the study in general: Some motif variants were previously reported in reactive arthritis synovial fluid and blood.

The specimen was synovial fluid, either unsorted or a sorted T cell fraction (not recorded which). The sequence was obtained from a male donor with ankylosing spondylitis. This chain links TRBV18 with TRBJ2-1, with D perhaps matching TRBD1 (5 bases). This chain's CDR3 is CASSPKQGHNEQFF. Here the CDR3 DNA reads TGTGCCAGCTCACCCAAGCAGGGCCACAATGAGCAGTTCTTC.